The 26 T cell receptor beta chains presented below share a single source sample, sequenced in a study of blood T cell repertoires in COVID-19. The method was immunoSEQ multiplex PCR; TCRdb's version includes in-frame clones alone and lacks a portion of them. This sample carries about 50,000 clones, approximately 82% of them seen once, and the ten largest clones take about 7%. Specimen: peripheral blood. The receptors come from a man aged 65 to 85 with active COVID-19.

The chain's CDR3 is CASSPPFRTGFSSPLHF. The CDR3 nucleotides read TGTGCCAGCTCACCGCCATTCCGGACAGGGTTTTCTTCACCCCTCCACTTT. The rearrangement uses TRBV18 and TRBJ1-6; 8 positions agree with TRBD1. V lost 3 bases, J lost 9 bases, and 13 bases stayed unmatched. This CDR3 region has 17 residues. CDR1 and CDR2 (germline): KGHSH, LQKENI.

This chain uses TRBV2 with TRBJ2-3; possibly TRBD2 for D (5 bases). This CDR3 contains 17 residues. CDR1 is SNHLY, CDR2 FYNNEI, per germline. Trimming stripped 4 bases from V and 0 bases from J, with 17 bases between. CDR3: CASSVLRLPTSTDTQYF. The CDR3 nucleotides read TGTGCCAGCAGTGTTTTAAGACTACCAACCAGCACAGATACGCAGTATTTT.

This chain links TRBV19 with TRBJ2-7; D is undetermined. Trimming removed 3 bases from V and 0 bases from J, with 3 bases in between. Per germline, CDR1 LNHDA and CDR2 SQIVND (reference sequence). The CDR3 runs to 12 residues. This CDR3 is CASSIHSYEQYF. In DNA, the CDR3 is TGTGCCAGTAGTATCCACTCCTACGAGCAGTACTTC.

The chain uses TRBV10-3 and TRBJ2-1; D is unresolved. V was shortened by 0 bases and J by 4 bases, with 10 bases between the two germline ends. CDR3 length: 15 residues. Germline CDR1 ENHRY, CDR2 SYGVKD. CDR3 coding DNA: TGTGCCATCAGTGAGTCGAGCTATCAATACAATGAGCAGTTCTTC. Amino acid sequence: CAISESSYQYNEQFF.

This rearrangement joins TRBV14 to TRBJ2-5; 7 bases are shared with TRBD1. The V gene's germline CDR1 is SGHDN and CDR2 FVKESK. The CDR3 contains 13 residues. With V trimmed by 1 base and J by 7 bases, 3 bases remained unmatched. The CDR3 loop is CASSQGQGLTQYF. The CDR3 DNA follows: TGTGCCAGCAGCCAAGGACAGGGATTGACCCAGTACTTC.

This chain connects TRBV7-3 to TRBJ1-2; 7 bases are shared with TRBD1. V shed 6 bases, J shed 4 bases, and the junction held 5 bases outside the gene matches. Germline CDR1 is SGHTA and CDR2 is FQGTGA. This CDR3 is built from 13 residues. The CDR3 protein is CASSPGTAYGYTF. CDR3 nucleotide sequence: TGTGCCAGCAGTCCCGGGACAGCCTATGGCTACACCTTC. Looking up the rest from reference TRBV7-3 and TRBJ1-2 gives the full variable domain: GAGVSQTPSNKVTEKGKYVELRCDPISGHTALYWYRQSLGQGPEFLIYFQGTGAADDSGLPNDRFFAVRPEGSVSTLKIQRTERGDSAVYLCASSPGTAYGYTFGSGTRLTVV.

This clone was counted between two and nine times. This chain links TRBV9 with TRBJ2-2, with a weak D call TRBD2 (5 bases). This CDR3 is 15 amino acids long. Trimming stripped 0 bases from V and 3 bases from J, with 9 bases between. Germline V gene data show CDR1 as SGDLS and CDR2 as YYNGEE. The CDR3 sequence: CASSVDWTYTGELFF. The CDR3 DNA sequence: TGTGCCAGCAGCGTAGACTGGACTTACACCGGGGAGCTGTTTTTT.

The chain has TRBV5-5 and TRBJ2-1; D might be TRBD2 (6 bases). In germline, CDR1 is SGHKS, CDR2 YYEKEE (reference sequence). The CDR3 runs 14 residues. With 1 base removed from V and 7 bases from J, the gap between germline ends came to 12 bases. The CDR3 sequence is CASSLFGGWNEQFF. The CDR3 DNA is TGTGCCAGCAGCTTGTTTGGGGGGTGGAATGAGCAGTTCTTC. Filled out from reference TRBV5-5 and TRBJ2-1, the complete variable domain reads DAGVTQSPTHLIKTRGQQVTLRCSPISGHKSVSWYQQVLGQGPQFIFQYYEKEERGRGNFPDRFSARQFPNYSSELNVNALLLGDSALYLCASSLFGGWNEQFFGPGTRLTVL.

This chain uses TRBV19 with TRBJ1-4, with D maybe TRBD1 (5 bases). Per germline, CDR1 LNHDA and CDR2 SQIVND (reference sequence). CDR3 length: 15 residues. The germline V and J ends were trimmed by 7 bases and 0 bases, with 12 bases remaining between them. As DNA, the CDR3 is TGTGCCAGTAAGAGGCGGGGGACAACTAATGAAAAACTGTTTTTT. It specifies CASKRRGTTNEKLFF.

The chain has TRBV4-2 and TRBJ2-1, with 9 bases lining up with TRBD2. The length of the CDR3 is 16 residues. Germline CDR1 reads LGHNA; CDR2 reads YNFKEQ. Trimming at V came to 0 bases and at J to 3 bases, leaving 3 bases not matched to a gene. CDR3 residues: CASSQDPSGNYNEQFF. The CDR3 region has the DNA TGTGCCAGCAGCCAAGATCCTAGCGGGAACTACAATGAGCAGTTCTTC.

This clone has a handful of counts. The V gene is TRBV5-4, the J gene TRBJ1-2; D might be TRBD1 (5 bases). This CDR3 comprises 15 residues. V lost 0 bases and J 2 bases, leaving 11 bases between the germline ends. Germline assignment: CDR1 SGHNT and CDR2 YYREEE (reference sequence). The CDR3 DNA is TGTGCCAGCAGCTTGGGGCAGGGTACCAACTATGGCTACACCTTC. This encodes CASSLGQGTNYGYTF.

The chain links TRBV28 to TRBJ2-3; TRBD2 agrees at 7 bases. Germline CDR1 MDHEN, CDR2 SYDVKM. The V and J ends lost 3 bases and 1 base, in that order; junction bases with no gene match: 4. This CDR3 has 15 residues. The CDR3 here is CASSLATSGTDTQYF. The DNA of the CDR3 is TGTGCCAGCAGTTTGGCAACTAGCGGCACAGATACGCAGTATTTT. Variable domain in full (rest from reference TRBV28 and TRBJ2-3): DVKVTQSSRYLVKRTGEKVFLECVQDMDHENMFWYRQDPGLGLRLIYFSYDVKMKEKGDIPEGYSVSREKKERFSLILESASTNQTSMYLCASSLATSGTDTQYFGPGTRLTVL.

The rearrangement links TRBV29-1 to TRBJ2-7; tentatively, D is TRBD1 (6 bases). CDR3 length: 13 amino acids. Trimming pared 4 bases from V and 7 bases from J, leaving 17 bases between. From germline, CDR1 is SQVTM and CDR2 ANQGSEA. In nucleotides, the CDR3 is TGCAGCGTTGTTTCGGACAGCACTGGGGAGCAGTACTTC. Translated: CSVVSDSTGEQYF.

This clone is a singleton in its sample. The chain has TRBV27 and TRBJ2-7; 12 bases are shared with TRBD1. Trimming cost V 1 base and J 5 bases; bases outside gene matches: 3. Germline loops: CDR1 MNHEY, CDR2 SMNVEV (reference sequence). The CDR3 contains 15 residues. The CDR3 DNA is TGTGCCAGCAGTTTATGGGACAGGGGGCTCCACGAGCAGTACTTC. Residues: CASSLWDRGLHEQYF.

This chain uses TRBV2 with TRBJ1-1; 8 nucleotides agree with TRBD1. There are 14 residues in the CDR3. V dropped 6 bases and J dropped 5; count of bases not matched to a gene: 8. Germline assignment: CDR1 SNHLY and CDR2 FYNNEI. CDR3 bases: TGTGCCAGCAGATTGACAGGGGAGGGTACTGAAGCTTTCTTT. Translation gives CASRLTGEGTEAFF.

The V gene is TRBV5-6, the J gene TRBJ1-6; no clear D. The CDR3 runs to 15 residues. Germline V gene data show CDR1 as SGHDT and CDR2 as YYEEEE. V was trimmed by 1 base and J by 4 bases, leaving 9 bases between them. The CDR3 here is CASSLSGLYNSPLHF. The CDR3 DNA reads TGTGCCAGCAGCTTGAGCGGCTTATATAATTCACCCCTCCACTTT.

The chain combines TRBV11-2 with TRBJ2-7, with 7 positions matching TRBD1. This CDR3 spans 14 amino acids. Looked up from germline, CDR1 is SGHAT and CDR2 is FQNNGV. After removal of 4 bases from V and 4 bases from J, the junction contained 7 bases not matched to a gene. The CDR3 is CASSSTGNRYEQYF. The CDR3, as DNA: TGTGCCAGCAGCTCGACAGGGAATCGGTACGAGCAGTACTTC.

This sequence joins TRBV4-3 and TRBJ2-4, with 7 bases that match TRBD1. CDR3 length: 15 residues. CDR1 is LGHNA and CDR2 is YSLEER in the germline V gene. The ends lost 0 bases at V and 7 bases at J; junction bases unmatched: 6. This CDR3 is CASSQEFGRGNIQYF. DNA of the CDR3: TGCGCCAGCAGCCAAGAGTTCGGCAGGGGGAACATTCAGTACTTC.

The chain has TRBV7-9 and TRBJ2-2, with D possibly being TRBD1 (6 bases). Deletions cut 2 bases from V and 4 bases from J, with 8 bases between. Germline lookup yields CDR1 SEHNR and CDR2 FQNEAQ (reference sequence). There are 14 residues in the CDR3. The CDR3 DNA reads TGTGCCAGCAGCTTATGGGACACCACCGGGGAGCTGTTTTTT. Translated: CASSLWDTTGELFF.

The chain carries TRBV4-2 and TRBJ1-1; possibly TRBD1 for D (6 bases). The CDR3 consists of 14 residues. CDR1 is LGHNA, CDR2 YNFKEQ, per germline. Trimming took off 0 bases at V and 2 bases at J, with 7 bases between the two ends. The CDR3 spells CASSQDRGNTEAFF. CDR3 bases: TGTGCCAGCAGCCAAGACAGGGGCAACACTGAAGCTTTCTTT.

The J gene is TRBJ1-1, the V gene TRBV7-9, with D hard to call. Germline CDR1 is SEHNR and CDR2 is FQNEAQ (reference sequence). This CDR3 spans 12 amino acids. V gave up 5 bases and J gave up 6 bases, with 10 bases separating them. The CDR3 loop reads CASSQRVSEAFF. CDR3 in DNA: TGTGCCAGCAGCCAGAGGGTCTCTGAAGCTTTCTTT.

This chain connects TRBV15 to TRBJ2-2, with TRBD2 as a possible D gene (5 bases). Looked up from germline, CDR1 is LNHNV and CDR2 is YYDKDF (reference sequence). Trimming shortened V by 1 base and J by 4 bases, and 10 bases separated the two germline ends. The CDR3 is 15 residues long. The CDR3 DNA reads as TGTGCCACCAGCAGAGTGGCTAGCCCCACCGGGGAGCTGTTTTTT. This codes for CATSRVASPTGELFF.

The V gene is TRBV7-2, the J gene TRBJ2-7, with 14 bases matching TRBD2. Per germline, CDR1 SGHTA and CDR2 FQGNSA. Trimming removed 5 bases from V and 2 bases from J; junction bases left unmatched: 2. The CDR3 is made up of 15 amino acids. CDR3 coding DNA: TGTGCCAGCAGCGCGACTAGCGGGGGGGCCTACGAGCAGTACTTC. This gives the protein CASSATSGGAYEQYF.

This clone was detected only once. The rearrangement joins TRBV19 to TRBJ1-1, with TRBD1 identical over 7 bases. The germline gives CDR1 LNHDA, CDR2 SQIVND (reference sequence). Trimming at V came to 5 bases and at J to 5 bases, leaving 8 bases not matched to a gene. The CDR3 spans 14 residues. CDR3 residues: CASSSHRGSTEAFF. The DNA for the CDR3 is TGTGCCAGTAGTTCGCACAGGGGTAGTACTGAAGCTTTCTTT.

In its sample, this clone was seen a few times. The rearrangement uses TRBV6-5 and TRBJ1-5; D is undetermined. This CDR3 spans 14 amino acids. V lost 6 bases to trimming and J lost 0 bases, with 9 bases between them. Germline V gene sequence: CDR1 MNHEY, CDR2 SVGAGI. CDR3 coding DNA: TGTGCCAGCAGGCAGGAGGATAGCAATCAGCCCCAGCATTTT. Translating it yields CASRQEDSNQPQHF.

The CDR3 protein is CASRSPGQYNSPLHF. The CDR3, as DNA: TGTGCCAGCAGGTCGCCGGGACAGTATAATTCACCCCTCCACTTT. The chain is built from TRBV28 and TRBJ1-6; TRBD1 matches 7 bases. J gave up 4 bases and V 6 bases, and 6 bases lay outside the gene matches. Germline V gene lookup returns CDR1 MDHEN and CDR2 SYDVKM. The CDR3 length is 15 residues.